The clone carrying this T cell receptor beta chain was observed once. This sample was included in a study of OX40 agonist ivuxolimab in advanced cancers. TCRdb's copy holds only in-frame clones and misses some; the assay was immunoSEQ multiplex PCR. The data hold tens of thousands of clones, with about 91% observed a single time. The source material was CD4+ or CD8+ T cells sorted from blood, sampled in a trial of the OX40 agonist ivuxolimab. This TCR came from an adult with an advanced solid tumor such as melanoma, head and neck, liver or kidney cancer.

For the CDR3, the DNA is TGTGCCAGCAGCCCAGTGACGGGCCCCTACAATGAGCAGTTCTTC. This translates into CASSPVTGPYNEQFF. The chain couples TRBV5-5 to TRBJ2-1; D is undetermined. From germline, CDR1 is SGHKS and CDR2 YYEKEE (reference sequence). This CDR3 spans 15 amino acids. Deletions cut 4 bases from V and 2 bases from J, with 13 bases between.